Listed below are T cell receptor beta chains from one sample, sequenced in a study of blood T cell repertoires in COVID-19. Assay: immunoSEQ multiplex PCR; the TCRdb copy retains only in-frame clones and omits some. The sample carries around 300,000 clones, about 90% recorded once. The sequencing input was peripheral blood. These TCRs come from a man between 18 and 29 years old with active or convalescent COVID-19. Both conserved end residues are part of each CDR3. The D gene is left open where the match is weak. Expanded clones get a size class; other rows say once, few or many, or leave the size out.

len	v_gene	abundance	d_gene	j_gene	CDR3aa	CDR3nt
14	TRBV5-5	.	.	TRBJ1-2	CASSPLDRGRRYTF	TGTGCCAGCAGCCCTCTTGACCGGGGGAGGCGCTACACCTTC
16	TRBV5-1	.	TRBD2	TRBJ2-3	CASSLVWLAGEDTQYF	TGCGCCAGCAGCTTGGTTTGGCTAGCGGGGGAGGATACGCAGTATTTT
15	TRBV27	.	.	TRBJ2-4	CASSLLPLAKNIQYF	TGTGCCAGCAGTTTACTCCCCCTAGCCAAAAACATTCAGTACTTC
17	TRBV18	.	TRBD1	TRBJ2-6	CASSRDRGLSGANVLTF	TGTGCCAGCTCACGGGACAGGGGGTTGTCTGGGGCCAACGTCCTGACTTTC
16	TRBV5-1	.	.	TRBJ1-6	CASSHWRRANNSPLHF	TGCGCCAGCAGCCACTGGAGGAGGGCTAATAATTCACCCCTCCACTTT
15	TRBV28	once	.	TRBJ2-2	CASSLDWRNTGELFF	TGTGCCAGCAGTTTGGACTGGAGAAACACCGGGGAGCTGTTTTTT
16	TRBV7-2	.	TRBD1	TRBJ2-7	CASSLRTGAFSYEQYF	TGTGCCAGCAGCTTACGGACAGGGGCTTTCTCCTACGAGCAGTACTTC
14	TRBV20-1	few	.	TRBJ1-5	CSASAEGGNQPQHF	TGCAGTGCTAGTGCCGAGGGCGGGAATCAGCCCCAGCATTTT
19	TRBV5-1	.	TRBD2	TRBJ2-5	CASSQERTSGGGYQETQYF	TGCGCCAGCAGCCAGGAGAGGACTAGCGGGGGTGGGTACCAAGAGACCCAGTACTTC
13	TRBV4-1	.	.	TRBJ2-1	CASSYREHNEQFF	TGCGCCAGCAGCTACCGGGAGCACAATGAGCAGTTCTTC
13	TRBV6-2/TRBV6-3	.	.	TRBJ2-1	CASSYPQWNEQFF	TGTGCCAGCAGTTACCCACAGTGGAATGAGCAGTTCTTC
16	TRBV9	.	TRBD2	TRBJ2-1	CASSASGGPRWDEQFF	TGTGCCAGCAGCGCAAGCGGGGGCCCCCGGTGGGATGAGCAGTTCTTC
16	TRBV11-2	once	TRBD2	TRBJ2-3	CASSPRTSGYTDTQYF	TGTGCCAGCAGCCCGCGGACTAGCGGATACACAGATACGCAGTATTTT
12	TRBV12-5	.	.	TRBJ1-1	CASGLVTGEAFF	TGTGCTAGTGGTTTGGTCACAGGTGAAGCTTTCTTT
13	TRBV7-2	.	.	TRBJ1-5	CASSLGRNQPQHF	TGTGCCAGCAGCTTAGGCAGAAATCAGCCCCAGCATTTT
15	TRBV13	once	.	TRBJ1-1	CASSTRDTQNTEAFF	TGTGCCAGCAGCACCCGGGACACCCAGAACACTGAAGCTTTCTTT
15	TRBV15	few	TRBD1	TRBJ2-1	CATSTGTGGFNEQFF	TGTGCCACCAGCACCGGGACAGGGGGCTTCAATGAGCAGTTCTTC
15	TRBV4-1	.	TRBD1	TRBJ1-5	CASSQETGSNQPQHF	TGCGCCAGCAGCCAAGAGACAGGGTCCAATCAGCCCCAGCATTTT
12	TRBV19	.	TRBD1	TRBJ1-1	CASDTGGREAFF	TGTGCCAGTGATACAGGGGGCCGGGAAGCTTTCTTT
12	TRBV28	few	.	TRBJ1-2	CASSYRVYGYTF	TGTGCCAGCAGCTACAGGGTCTATGGCTACACCTTC
13	TRBV11-2	.	.	TRBJ2-1	CASSLSIVGEQFF	TGTGCCAGCAGCCTTAGTATCGTCGGTGAGCAGTTCTTC
15	TRBV27	.	TRBD2	TRBJ2-2	CASTTGTSGTGELFF	TGTGCCAGCACAACCGGGACTAGCGGCACCGGGGAGCTGTTTTTT
16	TRBV24-1	.	TRBD1	TRBJ2-2	CATSPNRGRFHGELFF	TGTGCCACCAGCCCCAACAGGGGGCGGTTTCACGGGGAGCTGTTTTTT
16	TRBV5-1	.	TRBD1	TRBJ1-5	CASSPGTGALNQPQHF	TGCGCCAGCAGCCCGGGGACAGGGGCCCTCAATCAGCCCCAGCATTTT
12	TRBV7-9	.	.	TRBJ2-3	CASSSGADTQYF	TGTGCCAGCAGCTCAGGGGCAGATACGCAGTATTTT
15	TRBV24-1	once	.	TRBJ1-2	CATSDYSPRLDGYTF	TGTGCCACCAGTGATTATTCCCCTCGGTTGGATGGCTACACCTTC
14	TRBV7-9	.	TRBD2	TRBJ2-1	CASSFSTSANEQFF	TGTGCCAGCAGCTTTTCGACTAGCGCCAATGAGCAGTTCTTC
15	TRBV27	.	.	TRBJ1-5	CASSREGYSNQPQHF	TGTGCCAGCAGTCGCGAGGGTTATAGCAATCAGCCCCAGCATTTT
15	TRBV7-2	.	.	TRBJ1-2	CASSLPGVANYGYTF	TGTGCCAGCAGCTTACCCGGGGTGGCTAACTATGGCTACACCTTC
12	TRBV6-6	.	.	TRBJ1-1	CASKSGGTEAFF	TGTGCCAGCAAGTCGGGGGGGACTGAAGCTTTCTTT
17	TRBV4-1	.	TRBD2	TRBJ2-5	CASSLGSRGYSLETQYF	TGCGCCAGCAGCCTAGGATCGCGGGGGTACTCGTTGGAGACCCAGTACTTC
17	TRBV13	.	TRBD2	TRBJ2-1	CASSQTIAGGLGNEQFF	TGTGCCAGCAGCCAAACAATAGCGGGAGGTCTGGGGAATGAGCAGTTCTTC
15	TRBV4-1	.	.	TRBJ2-1	CASSQDRVGNNEQFF	TGCGCCAGCAGCCAAGATCGGGTCGGGAACAATGAGCAGTTCTTC
14	TRBV9	.	.	TRBJ2-2	CASSALGGTGELFF	TGTGCCAGCAGCGCCTTAGGGGGCACCGGGGAGCTGTTTTTT
14	TRBV2	.	.	TRBJ2-1	CASSPEYYYNEQFF	TGTGCCAGCAGCCCAGAATACTACTACAATGAGCAGTTCTTC
19	TRBV27	.	TRBD1	TRBJ2-6	CASSSTVPGQGAGANVLTF	TGTGCCAGCAGTTCCACCGTCCCGGGACAGGGAGCAGGGGCCAACGTCCTGACTTTC
15	TRBV15	.	.	TRBJ2-5	CATSRVEPAQETQYF	TGTGCCACCAGCAGAGTCGAGCCTGCTCAAGAGACCCAGTACTTC
14	TRBV27	.	.	TRBJ2-7	CASSLSSRGYEQYF	TGTGCCAGCAGTTTATCGTCTCGGGGCTACGAGCAGTACTTC
14	TRBV5-5	.	.	TRBJ1-1	CASSLYTVNTEAFF	TGTGCCAGCAGCTTATATACGGTGAACACTGAAGCTTTCTTT
13	TRBV7-8	.	.	TRBJ1-1	CASTKTENTEAFF	TGTGCCAGCACCAAAACAGAGAACACTGAAGCTTTCTTT
14	TRBV18	.	TRBD1	TRBJ1-1	CASSDRDSYTEAFF	TGTGCCAGCTCTGACAGGGACAGCTACACTGAAGCTTTCTTT
16	TRBV5-1	.	.	TRBJ2-7	CASSGGKEGSNYEQYF	TGCGCCAGCAGCGGAGGAAAGGAGGGGAGCAACTACGAGCAGTACTTC
14	TRBV11-3	few	.	TRBJ2-2	CASSLDPITGELFF	TGTGCCAGCAGCTTAGATCCTATCACCGGGGAGCTGTTTTTT
15	TRBV5-1	once	TRBD2	TRBJ2-3	CASSSLAGLTDTQYF	TGCGCCAGCAGCTCCCTAGCGGGCCTCACAGATACGCAGTATTTT
13	TRBV4-1	.	.	TRBJ2-7	CASSQGLVGEQYF	TGCGCCAGCAGCCAAGGCCTAGTTGGCGAGCAGTACTTC
14	TRBV10-3	.	.	TRBJ2-1	CAISESTTSNEQFF	TGTGCCATCAGTGAGTCTACCACCAGTAATGAGCAGTTCTTC
16	TRBV15	.	TRBD2	TRBJ2-1	CATSRDGGGPYNEQFF	TGTGCCACCAGCAGAGATGGGGGAGGGCCGTACAATGAGCAGTTCTTC
15	TRBV9	.	.	TRBJ2-6	CASSPRASGANVLTF	TGTGCCAGCAGCCCCAGGGCCTCTGGGGCCAACGTCCTGACTTTC
16	TRBV11-2	.	.	TRBJ2-7	CASSSRGGGTSYEQYF	TGTGCCAGCAGCTCAAGGGGAGGCGGGACCTCCTACGAGCAGTACTTC